In its sample, the clone carrying this T cell receptor (beta chain) was seen many times. What it binds is not known. The authors' processing: Clinicopathological groups of papillary thyroid cancer showed CDR3 differences that were used to build a distant-metastasis classifier. TCRdb used MiXCR to call clones anew from the PCR reads. V and J calls and clone size were set by TCRdb, not the authors. The sample consists of about 85,000 clones, 8% to 9.5% of them appearing once. Nobody among the patients had been given any treatment before thyroid surgery. The sample comes from a study of metastatic and nonmetastatic thyroid tumors. Study-level information: The authors compared repertoires across blood and tumor or nodule tissue from malignant and benign thyroid patients. Study-level results: Significantly higher TCR beta diversity was reportedly seen in malignant thyroid tumors than benign nodules, in blood and tumor.

Sequencing used blood. The clonotype originates from a female donor with papillary thyroid cancer or a benign thyroid nodule (not recorded which). Some clones in this sample may be carry-over from other donors' samples.

The CDR3, as DNA: TGCGCCAGCAGCTTGGGACAGGGGGCAGGTGGCTACACCTTC. Translated: CASSLGQGAGGYTF. The V gene is TRBV5-1, the J gene TRBJ1-2, with 10 bases lining up with TRBD1. The germline V gene encodes CDR1 SGHRS and CDR2 YFSETQ. V was pared by 0 bases and J by 7 bases, with 3 bases of the junction left unmatched. CDR3 length: 14 amino acids.